Ten or more counts support the clone carrying this T cell receptor (beta chain). This specimen comes from a study of neurological immune-mediated disorders. Each CDR3 protein gets one entry after TCRdb re-called the 5' RACE reads with MiXCR. The repertoire includes tens of thousands of distinct CDR3 sequences, roughly 4.4% of them detected once, and about 21% sits in the top ten. The length of the CDR3 is 11 residues. V was trimmed by 7 bases and J by 0 bases, leaving 3 bases between them. CDR1 and CDR2 from the germline V gene are ENHRY and SYGVKD. This TCR was sampled from a man between 18 and 35 years old in good health. The sequenced material came from PBMCs. The V and J genes are TRBV10-3 and TRBJ1-1, with D uncertain. Written as DNA, the CDR3 is TGTGCCATCACGGTGAACACTGAAGCTTTCTTT. Translating it yields CAITVNTEAFF.